These T cell receptor beta chains were read from a single sample in a study of neoadjuvant anti-PD-1 for oral cavity cancer. Only in-frame clones appear in the TCRdb table, and some are missing; sequencing was by immunoSEQ multiplex PCR. The profile shows over 7,500 clones, roughly 66% of them singletons. The sample in question was PBMCs, obtained after nivolumab (anti-PD-1) treatment. The source of these receptors is a person between 35 and 79 years old with oral cavity squamous cell carcinoma. Both conserved end residues are trimmed from each CDR3. Each record gives: J gene, V gene, CDR3 protein.

TRBJ1-2 | TRBV5-4 | ASSLKGGANYGYT
TRBJ2-2 | TRBV18 | ASSPKNTGELF
TRBJ1-5 | TRBV5-4 | ASSLAGAGNQPQH
TRBJ2-1 | TRBV5-6 | ASSLSGGAYNEQF
TRBJ2-1 | TRBV19 | ASSLGLAGLVEQF
TRBJ1-2 | TRBV7-2 | ASSLTMDSNGYT
TRBJ2-1 | TRBV5-1 | ASSLQTSGGNNEQF
TRBJ2-2 | TRBV6-6 | ASSSRGELF
TRBJ1-2 | TRBV7-2 | ASTPAGRMVGGGYT
TRBJ2-5 | TRBV4-2 | ASSQDRRETQY
TRBJ1-6 | TRBV2 | ASSEGPGSYNSPLH
TRBJ1-2 | TRBV28 | ASSPGQTINYGYT
TRBJ1-2 | TRBV9 | ASSPQGTHGYT
- | TRBV6-1 | ASSEPYEQY
TRBJ1-5 | TRBV4-1 | ASSPRGQGPDQPQH
TRBJ1-1 | TRBV27 | ASSQGTGVMNTEAF
TRBJ1-1 | TRBV25-1 | ASSDPRDRDEAF
TRBJ1-2 | TRBV29-1 | SVQQSGDGYT
TRBJ2-1 | TRBV19 | ASKTRDSGSTNEQF
TRBJ1-2 | TRBV27 | ASSLRTGINYGYT
TRBJ2-2 | TRBV19 | ASSKGGRELF
TRBJ1-1 | TRBV6-5 | ASIGQGKTEAF
TRBJ2-5 | TRBV5-1 | ASSPDRGETQY
TRBJ2-2 | TRBV27 | ASSRLRGTGGNTGELF
TRBJ1-3 | TRBV7-3 | ASSRTTPNRNPPSGNTIY
TRBJ1-5 | TRBV29-1 | SVGGSNQPQH
TRBJ2-1 | TRBV6-5 | ASSYEGGRARSEQF
TRBJ1-2 | TRBV6-4 | ASSGQGEGSEGYT
TRBJ1-5 | TRBV30 | AWSGSGREPQH
TRBJ1-5 | TRBV4-1 | ASSQEGGTVINQPQH
TRBJ1-5 | TRBV7-2 | ASSSDHSNQPQH
TRBJ2-3 | TRBV12-5 | ASGTGLSTDTQY
TRBJ2-1 | TRBV6-6 | ASTTLAAYNEQF
TRBJ1-1 | TRBV9 | ASREQENTEAF
TRBJ2-3 | TRBV11-2 | ASTPPRTSTDTQY
TRBJ2-3 | TRBV18 | ATPGSSYETDTQY
TRBJ2-2 | TRBV19 | ASSPLGQGAMTGELF
TRBJ1-6 | TRBV27 | ASSPTGLGFSSYNSPLH
TRBJ2-7 | TRBV5-1 | ASSPTGSSYEQY
TRBJ2-1 | TRBV7-3 | ASSSKGTREQF
TRBJ2-1 | TRBV7-3 | ASSAGPEQF
TRBJ1-5 | TRBV6-5 | ASSYGQGANQPQH